This T cell receptor (beta chain) stems from a study of a mutant IDH1 vaccine in newly diagnosed glioma. The CDR3 is 15 amino acids. J was trimmed by 3 bases and V by 5 bases; bases with no gene match: 6. Germline V CDR1 and CDR2: SGHRS, YFSETQ. Sequencing was performed with immunoSEQ multiplex PCR; in TCRdb, only in-frame clones are kept and a portion is missing. The sample yields roughly 46,000 clones, roughly 88% seen once. The time point here: baseline, week 1 (first vaccination visit). The treatment here: pre-vaccination baseline after standard-of-care therapy. The table lists this clone with a count of one.

The specimen comprised PBMCs, sampled from a glioma patient treated with radiotherapy, temozolomide or both. This chain links TRBV5-1 with TRBJ2-1; 9 nucleotides agree with TRBD1. This clonotype was obtained from a man in his forties with glioma. CDR3 sequence (DNA): TGCGCCAGCAGAGAGGGACAGGGAAGCTACAATGAGCAGTTCTTC. Amino acid sequence: CASREGQGSYNEQFF.